Below, 2 T cell receptor beta chains from the same sample are listed, as sequenced in a study of T cells in localized non-small cell lung cancer. Clones were read by immunoSEQ multiplex PCR, and TCRdb kept only the in-frame ones, dropping some. The sample has over a thousand clones; just over 30% are singletons. The sequencing used normal lung tissue next to the tumor, collected before any cancer treatment. Every receptor here comes from a male donor older than 55 with stage II lung adenocarcinoma.

The chain recombines TRBV30 with TRBJ1-2; TRBD1 might be the D (5 bases). The V end was cut by 2 bases, the J end by 4 bases, with 8 bases between. CDR1 and CDR2 from the germline V gene are GTSNPN and SVGIG (reference sequence). CDR3 length: 12 residues. CDR3 DNA: TGTGCCTGGAGTTCGGGGGGCTATGGCTACACCTTC. As protein: CAWSSGGYGYTF.

The rearrangement uses TRBV30 and TRBJ1-1, with D possibly matching TRBD1 (6 bases). This CDR3 has 13 residues. V lost 0 bases and J lost 7, with 12 bases in between. From germline, CDR1 is GTSNPN and CDR2 SVGIG (reference sequence). The CDR3 DNA is TGTGCCTGGAGTGTGACAGGCGGGATTGAAGCTTTCTTT. Protein product: CAWSVTGGIEAFF.